This T cell receptor beta chain was identified in a study of T cell responses to AZD1222 COVID-19 vaccine. The table came from immunoSEQ multiplex PCR; TCRdb's copy has only in-frame clones and leaves some out. Of more than 85,000 clones listed, around 80% were seen once; the top ten hold approximately 5.1%. V was pared by 6 bases and J by 4 bases, with 7 bases between. The CDR3 loop spans 11 amino acids. The germline V gene has CDR1 SGDLS and CDR2 YYNGEE. Study results and limitations: Nearly half of spike-specific TCRs reportedly target variant regions that are unmutated in the B.1.351 and B.1.1.7 variants. Spike as a whole was targeted by vaccine-associated CD4 TCRs, dominant at 160-218 and 743-854.

This clone was seen a handful of times. Its antigen is not identified. This rearrangement joins TRBV9 to TRBJ1-2; weak D call: TRBD1 (6 bases). Sequences were derived from peripheral blood, sampled on day 0 of AZD1222 vaccination. The TCR was taken from an adult in good health. The CDR3 DNA is TGTGCCAGCAAACAGGGCTATGGCTACACCTTC. It translates to CASKQGYGYTF.